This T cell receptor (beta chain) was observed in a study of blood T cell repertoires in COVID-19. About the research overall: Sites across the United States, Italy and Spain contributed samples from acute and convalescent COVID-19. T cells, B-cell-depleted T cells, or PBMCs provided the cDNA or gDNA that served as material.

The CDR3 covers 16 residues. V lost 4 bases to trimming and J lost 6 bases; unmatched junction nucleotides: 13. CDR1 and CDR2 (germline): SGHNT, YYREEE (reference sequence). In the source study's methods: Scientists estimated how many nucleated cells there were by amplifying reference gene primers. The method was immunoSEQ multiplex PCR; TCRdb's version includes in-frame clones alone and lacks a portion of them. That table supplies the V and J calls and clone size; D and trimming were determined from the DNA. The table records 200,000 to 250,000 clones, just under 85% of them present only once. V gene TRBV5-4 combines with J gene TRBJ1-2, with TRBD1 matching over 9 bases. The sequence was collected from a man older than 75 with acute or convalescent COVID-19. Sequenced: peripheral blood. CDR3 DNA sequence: TGTGCCAGCAGCCCGAAGGCCGGGACAGGGTTAAATGGCTACACCTTC. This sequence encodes CASSPKAGTGLNGYTF.